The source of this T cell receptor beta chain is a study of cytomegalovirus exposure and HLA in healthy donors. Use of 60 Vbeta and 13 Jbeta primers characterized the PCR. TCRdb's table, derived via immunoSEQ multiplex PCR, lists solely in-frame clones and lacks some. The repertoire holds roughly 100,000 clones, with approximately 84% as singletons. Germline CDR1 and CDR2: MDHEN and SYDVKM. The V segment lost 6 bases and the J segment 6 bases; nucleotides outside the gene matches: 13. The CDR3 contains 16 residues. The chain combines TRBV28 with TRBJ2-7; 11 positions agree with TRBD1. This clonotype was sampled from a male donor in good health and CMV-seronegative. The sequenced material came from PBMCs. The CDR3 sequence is CASSLVWTGGSIEQYF. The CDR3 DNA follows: TGTGCCAGCAGCCTTGTATGGACAGGGGGCTCGATCGAGCAGTACTTC.